Each of the 17 T cell receptor beta chains below was sequenced from the same sample in a study of blood T cell repertoires in COVID-19 (dated by TCRdb to 2019 to 2021). Library creation used the immunoSEQ multiplex PCR assay. TCRdb re-hosts the immuneACCESS table, in-frame sequences only. Its copies lack some clones; in the studies checked, an unresolved V gene accounts for under half of them, and the cause for the rest is not known. A total of roughly 69,000 clones appear in this sample, around 80% of them only once. 10% to 15% of the sample is taken by the ten largest. The sample comprised peripheral blood. The receptors originated from a human donor in a cohort sampled during active COVID-19.

The rearrangement uses TRBV5-1 and TRBJ2-7; no firm D call. There are 13 residues in the CDR3. V gave up 1 base and J gave up 2 bases, with 7 bases separating them. Germline V gives CDR1 SGHRS, CDR2 YFSETQ. CDR3 coding DNA: TGCGCCAGCAGCTTGACGTCGGCCTACGAGCAGTACTTC. Translating gives CASSLTSAYEQYF.

J is TRBJ2-1 and V is TRBV9; D is perhaps TRBD2 (6 bases). This CDR3 comprises 17 residues. V was shortened by 0 bases and J by 0 bases, with 13 bases between the two germline ends. The germline gives CDR1 SGDLS, CDR2 YYNGEE. CDR3 in DNA: TGTGCCAGCAGCGTAGCCCCCGCGGGGAGCTCCTACAATGAGCAGTTCTTC. The encoded protein is CASSVAPAGSSYNEQFF.

This chain uses TRBV3-1 (or the pseudogene TRBV3-2) with TRBJ1-3; D not resolved. CDR3 size: 16 residues. Trimming cost V 4 bases and J 1 base, with 14 bases left between them. Germline V gene data show CDR1 as LGHDT and CDR2 as YNNKEL (reference sequence). The CDR3 DNA reads as TGTGCCAGCAGCCTCCTAGTTGGTCGGTCTGGAAACACCATATATTTT. Protein: CASSLLVGRSGNTIYF.

V and J are TRBV7-9 and TRBJ2-3, with 7 bases aligning to TRBD2. Trimming took 5 bases from V and 0 from J; bases not matched to a gene: 11. Germline lookup yields CDR1 SEHNR and CDR2 FQNEAQ (reference sequence). This CDR3 is built from 17 residues. CDR3 DNA sequence: TGTGCCAGCAGCGGTACCGGGGGACTATTAAGCACAGATACGCAGTATTTT. Translation: CASSGTGGLLSTDTQYF. The full variable domain, its missing parts supplied by reference TRBV7-9 and TRBJ2-3, is DTGVSQNPRHKITKRGQNVTFRCDPISEHNRLYWYRQTLGQGPEFLTYFQNEAQLEKSRLLSDRFSAERPKGSFSTLEIQRTEQGDSAMYLCASSGTGGLLSTDTQYFGPGTRLTVL.

The chain is built from TRBV4-2 and TRBJ2-7; 8 bases are shared with TRBD1. The germline V gene has CDR1 LGHNA and CDR2 YNFKEQ. J gave up 3 bases and V 0 bases, and 7 bases lay outside the gene matches. The CDR3 sequence is 16 residues long. The CDR3 sequence is CASSQDGAGGSYEQYF. CDR3 DNA sequence: TGTGCCAGCAGCCAAGATGGGGCAGGGGGCAGCTACGAGCAGTACTTC.

V and J are TRBV6-5 and TRBJ1-5, with 7 bases aligning to TRBD1. After removal of 6 bases from V and 5 bases from J, the junction contained 7 bases not matched to a gene. The CDR3 is 14 amino acids. In germline, CDR1 is MNHEY, CDR2 SVGAGI. The CDR3 DNA is TGTGCCAGCAGGAGGGGACAGCGACATCAGCCCCAGCATTTT. It codes for CASRRGQRHQPQHF.

The chain recombines TRBV28 with TRBJ1-6; a weak D match, TRBD1 (5 bases). This CDR3 spans 18 amino acids. Per the germline V gene, CDR1 is MDHEN and CDR2 is SYDVKM. The germline V and J ends were trimmed by 7 bases and 6 bases, with 25 bases remaining between them. CDR3: CASTLLLGGNQFNSPLHF. CDR3 coding DNA: TGTGCCAGCACCCTACTATTGGGGGGTAATCAATTTAATTCACCCCTCCACTTT.

The V call is TRBV29-1, the J call TRBJ2-7; 10 bases map to TRBD1. Germline CDR1 reads SQVTM; CDR2 reads ANQGSEA. This CDR3 region has 13 residues. V trimming: 7 bases; J trimming: 5 bases; junction bases outside the gene matches: 8. The CDR3 nucleotides are TGCAGCGGACAGGGGGCGGTGTGGAACGAGCAGTACTTC. This codes for CSGQGAVWNEQYF.

This clone was detected a few times. The chain carries TRBV2 and TRBJ2-1; TRBD1 agrees at 7 bases. V was pared by 2 bases and J by 3 bases, with 4 bases of the junction left unmatched. The CDR3 is 15 residues long. Per the germline V gene, CDR1 is SNHLY and CDR2 is FYNNEI. DNA of the CDR3: TGTGCCAGCAGTGAACTTGGGGACAGCTACAATGAGCAGTTCTTC. Amino acid sequence: CASSELGDSYNEQFF.

J is TRBJ2-7 and V is TRBV4-3, with TRBD2 matching 9 bases. This CDR3 region has 16 residues. After removal of 0 bases from V and 2 bases from J, the junction contained 5 bases not matched to a gene. Germline CDR1 is LGHNA and CDR2 is YSLEER. The chain's CDR3 is CASSQDRTSVTYEQYF. The CDR3 coding sequence is TGCGCCAGCAGCCAAGATAGGACTAGCGTGACCTACGAGCAGTACTTC.

The CDR3 DNA reads as TGTGCCAGAAGCTCCTTCGGTTTTCAGCCCCAGCATTTT. Protein product: CARSSFGFQPQHF. The chain has TRBV7-5 and TRBJ1-5. TRBV7-5 has pseudogene status. CDR3 length equals 13 residues.

This sequence joins TRBV7-8 and TRBJ2-7, with 13 bases aligning to TRBD2. The length of the CDR3 is 15 residues. V lost 5 bases to trimming and J lost 7 bases; unmatched junction nucleotides: 8. The germline V gene has CDR1 SGHVS and CDR2 FQNEAQ. The CDR3 loop is CASSPWTSGSGEQYF. The CDR3 coding sequence is TGTGCCAGCAGCCCCTGGACTAGCGGGAGCGGAGAGCAGTACTTC.

V is TRBV5-6 and J is TRBJ2-3; TRBD2 aligns across 7 bases. Trimming removed 4 bases from V and 2 bases from J; junction bases left unmatched: 13. Germline V lookup: CDR1 SGHDT, CDR2 YYEEEE. This CDR3 spans 17 amino acids. DNA of the CDR3: TGTGCCAGCAGCCTTTTCAGCGGGGAGACATACACAGATACGCAGTATTTT. The encoded protein is CASSLFSGETYTDTQYF.

The CDR3 DNA follows: TGTGCCAGTAGTATCCAGGGGGCAGGAAACATTCAGTACTTC. It yields the protein CASSIQGAGNIQYF. The V gene is TRBV19, the J gene TRBJ2-4; 8 positions match TRBD1. The CDR3 spans 14 residues. From germline, CDR1 is LNHDA and CDR2 SQIVND (reference sequence). The junction had 4 bases not matched to a gene; V was cut back by 3 bases and J by 6 bases. The whole variable domain, remainder taken from reference TRBV19 and TRBJ2-4, is DGGITQSPKYLFRKEGQNVTLSCEQNLNHDAMYWYRQDPGQGLRLIYYSQIVNDFQKGDIAEGYSVSREKKESFPLTVTSAQKNPTAFYLCASSIQGAGNIQYFGAGTRLSVL.

This clone was seen once. The chain recombines TRBV6-7 with TRBJ2-7, with D possibly being TRBD2 (6 bases). TRBV6-7 is labeled an ORF, and its function is uncertain. V lost 5 bases and J lost 0, with 17 bases in between. This CDR3 is built from 16 residues. As DNA, the CDR3 is TGTGCCAGCAGTAAAGCCCGGGGACTTCTCTCCTACGAGCAGTACTTC. Protein product: CASSKARGLLSYEQYF.

This chain links TRBV11-2 with TRBJ2-7; 9 nucleotides line up with TRBD2. CDR1 SGHAT and CDR2 FQNNGV come from the germline V gene. The CDR3 is 19 amino acids. V shed 4 bases, J shed 6 bases, and the junction held 22 bases outside the gene matches. The CDR3 spells CASSSRRAGGSRGGFEQYF. The CDR3 bases are TGTGCCAGCAGCTCCCGCAGGGCGGGAGGGTCTCGAGGGGGCTTCGAGCAGTACTTC. Combining the CDR3 with reference TRBV11-2 and TRBJ2-7 gives the whole variable domain EAGVAQSPRYKIIEKRQSVAFWCNPISGHATLYWYQQILGQGPKLLIQFQNNGVVDDSQLPKDRFSAERLKGVDSTLKIQPAKLEDSAVYLCASSSRRAGGSRGGFEQYFGPGTRLTVT.

The V and J genes are TRBV6-2 or TRBV6-3 and TRBJ2-7; 9 bases agree with TRBD1. This CDR3 has 16 amino acids. V trimming: 2 bases; J trimming: 3 bases; junction bases outside the gene matches: 8. From germline, CDR1 is MNHEY and CDR2 SVGEGT. The chain's CDR3 is CASSYLTPGQGYEQYF. DNA for the CDR3: TGTGCCAGCAGTTACCTTACCCCGGGACAGGGCTACGAGCAGTACTTC.